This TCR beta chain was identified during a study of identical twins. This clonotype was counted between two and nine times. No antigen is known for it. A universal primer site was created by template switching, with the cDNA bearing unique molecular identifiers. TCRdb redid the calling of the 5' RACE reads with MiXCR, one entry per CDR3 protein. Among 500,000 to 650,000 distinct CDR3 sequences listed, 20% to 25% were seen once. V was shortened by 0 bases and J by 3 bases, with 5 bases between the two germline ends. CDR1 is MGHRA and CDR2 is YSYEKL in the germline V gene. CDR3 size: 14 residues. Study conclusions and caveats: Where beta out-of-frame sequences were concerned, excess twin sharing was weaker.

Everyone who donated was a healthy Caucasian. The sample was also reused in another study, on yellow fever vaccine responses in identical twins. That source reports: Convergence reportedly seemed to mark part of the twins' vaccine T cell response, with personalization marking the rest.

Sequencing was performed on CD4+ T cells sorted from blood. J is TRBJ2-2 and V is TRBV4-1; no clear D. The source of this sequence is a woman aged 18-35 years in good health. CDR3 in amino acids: CASSQDRYTGELFF. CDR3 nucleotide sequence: TGCGCCAGCAGCCAAGACCGGTACACCGGGGAGCTGTTTTTT.